This T cell receptor beta chain was profiled in a study of cytomegalovirus exposure and HLA in healthy donors. In the PCR, 60 Vbeta and 13 Jbeta primers were used. This table comes from immunoSEQ multiplex PCR, and its TCRdb copy is limited to in-frame clones, with some not included. The profile covers roughly 180,000 clones, with about four fifths appearing a single time and about 1.9% taken by the ten largest. This CDR3 is 15 amino acids long. Germline assignment: CDR1 SGHRS and CDR2 YFSETQ. Trimming stripped 3 bases from V and 0 bases from J, with 11 bases between. This clone was picked up one time. Its matching antigen is unknown. Study-level findings and limits: The authors enumerated over 150 TCR beta chains as linked to cytomegalovirus. HLA alleles showed associations with some 17,000 TCR beta sequences in a later analysis, at a 0.05 false discovery rate.

This TCR came from a woman in her twenties or thirties in good health and CMV-seronegative. What was sequenced was PBMCs. V and J are TRBV5-1 and TRBJ2-3; tentative D call: TRBD2 (5 bases). CDR3 in amino acids: CASSSLASSTDTQYF. The CDR3 DNA sequence: TGCGCCAGCAGCTCCCTAGCCTCTAGCACAGATACGCAGTATTTT. Complete variable domain (other parts from reference TRBV5-1 and TRBJ2-3): KAGVTQTPRYLIKTRGQQVTLSCSPISGHRSVSWYQQTPGQGLQFLFEYFSETQRNKGNFPGRFSGRQFSNSRSEMNVSTLELGDSALYLCASSSLASSTDTQYFGPGTRLTVL.